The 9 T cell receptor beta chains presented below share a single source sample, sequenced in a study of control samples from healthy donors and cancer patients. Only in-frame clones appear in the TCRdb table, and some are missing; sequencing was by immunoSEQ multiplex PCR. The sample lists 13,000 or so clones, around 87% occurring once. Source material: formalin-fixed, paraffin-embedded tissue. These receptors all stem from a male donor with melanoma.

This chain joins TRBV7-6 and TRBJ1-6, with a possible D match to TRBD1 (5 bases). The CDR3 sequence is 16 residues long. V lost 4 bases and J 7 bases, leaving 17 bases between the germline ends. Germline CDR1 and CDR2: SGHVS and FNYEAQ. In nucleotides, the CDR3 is TGTGCCAGCAGCTGGGGGGGAGGGCTGAAGAATTCACCCCTCCACTTT. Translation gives CASSWGGGLKNSPLHF. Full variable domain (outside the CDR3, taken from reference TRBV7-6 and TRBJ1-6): GAGVSQSPRYKVTKRGQDVALRCDPISGHVSLYWYRQALGQGPEFLTYFNYEAQQDKSGLPNDRFSAERPEGSISTLTIQRTEQRDSAMYRCASSWGGGLKNSPLHFGNGTRLTVT.

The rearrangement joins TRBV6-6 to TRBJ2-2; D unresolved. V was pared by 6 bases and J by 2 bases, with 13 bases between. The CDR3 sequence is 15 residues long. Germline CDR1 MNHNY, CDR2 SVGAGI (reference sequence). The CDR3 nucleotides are TGTGCCAGCAGAATCCCATCTGAAAACACCGGGGAGCTGTTTTTT. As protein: CASRIPSENTGELFF.

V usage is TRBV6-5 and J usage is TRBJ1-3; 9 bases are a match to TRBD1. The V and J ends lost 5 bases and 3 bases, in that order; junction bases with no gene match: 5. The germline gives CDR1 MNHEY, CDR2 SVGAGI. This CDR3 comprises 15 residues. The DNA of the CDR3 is TGTGCCAGCAGTCTGGACAGGGGTATTGGAAACACCATATATTTT. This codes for CASSLDRGIGNTIYF.

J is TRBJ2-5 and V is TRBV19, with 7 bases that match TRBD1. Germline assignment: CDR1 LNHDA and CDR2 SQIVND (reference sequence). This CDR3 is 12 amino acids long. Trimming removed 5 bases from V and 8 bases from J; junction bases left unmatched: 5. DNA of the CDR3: TGTGCCAGTAGTGGGCAGGGGGAAACCCAGTACTTC. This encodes CASSGQGETQYF.

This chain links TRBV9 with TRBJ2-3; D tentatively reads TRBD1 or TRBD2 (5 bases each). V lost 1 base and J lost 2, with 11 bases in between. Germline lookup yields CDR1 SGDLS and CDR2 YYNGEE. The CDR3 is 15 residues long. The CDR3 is CASSVRDRHTDTQYF. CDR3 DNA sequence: TGTGCCAGCAGCGTACGGGACCGACACACAGATACGCAGTATTTT.

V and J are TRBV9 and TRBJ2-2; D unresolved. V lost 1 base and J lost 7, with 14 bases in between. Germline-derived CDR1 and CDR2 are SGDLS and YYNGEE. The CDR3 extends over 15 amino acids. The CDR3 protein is CASSVLGPHSGELFF. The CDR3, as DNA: TGTGCCAGCAGCGTATTAGGACCCCATAGCGGGGAGCTGTTTTTT.

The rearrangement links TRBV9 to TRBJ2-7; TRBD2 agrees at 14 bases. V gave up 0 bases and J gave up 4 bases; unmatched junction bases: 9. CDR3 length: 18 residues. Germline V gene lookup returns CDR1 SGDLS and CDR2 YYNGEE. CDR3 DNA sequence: TGTGCCAGCAGCGTAGGCCACTCCGGACTAGCGGGAGGATACGAGCAGTACTTC. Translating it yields CASSVGHSGLAGGYEQYF.

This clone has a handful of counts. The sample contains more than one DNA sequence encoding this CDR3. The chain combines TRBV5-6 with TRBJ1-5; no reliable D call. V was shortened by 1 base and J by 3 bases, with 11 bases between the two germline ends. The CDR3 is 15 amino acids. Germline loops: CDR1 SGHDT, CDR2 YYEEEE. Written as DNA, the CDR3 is TGTGCCAGCAGCTTGAGATCTGGACTCAATCAGCCCCAGCATTTT. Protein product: CASSLRSGLNQPQHF.

The CDR3 coding sequence is TGTGCCAGCAGCTTCTTTAATGGGGGTGGCTACACCTTC. Translation gives CASSFFNGGGYTF. The genes are TRBV7-2 and TRBJ1-2; a weak D match, TRBD1 (5 bases). CDR1 is SGHTA, CDR2 FQGNSA, per germline. The CDR3 spans 13 residues. Deletions cut 3 bases from V and 7 bases from J, with 12 bases between.